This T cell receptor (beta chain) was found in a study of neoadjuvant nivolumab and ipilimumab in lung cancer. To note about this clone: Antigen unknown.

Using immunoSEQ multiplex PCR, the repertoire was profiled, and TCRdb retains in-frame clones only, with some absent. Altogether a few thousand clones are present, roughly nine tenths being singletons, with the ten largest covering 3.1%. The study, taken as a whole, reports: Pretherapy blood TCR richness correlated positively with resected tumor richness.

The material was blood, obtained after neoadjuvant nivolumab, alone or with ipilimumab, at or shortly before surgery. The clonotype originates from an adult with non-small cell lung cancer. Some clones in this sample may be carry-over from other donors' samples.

The CDR3 nucleotides are TGTGCCTGGAGTAAAGCAGGACAGCTTAATCAGCCCCAGCATTTT. Translation gives CAWSKAGQLNQPQHF. The chain joins TRBV30 to TRBJ1-5; tentatively, D is TRBD1 (6 bases). Looked up from germline, CDR1 is GTSNPN and CDR2 is SVGIG (reference sequence). The CDR3 covers 15 residues. V was trimmed by 2 bases and J by 4 bases, leaving 15 bases between them.